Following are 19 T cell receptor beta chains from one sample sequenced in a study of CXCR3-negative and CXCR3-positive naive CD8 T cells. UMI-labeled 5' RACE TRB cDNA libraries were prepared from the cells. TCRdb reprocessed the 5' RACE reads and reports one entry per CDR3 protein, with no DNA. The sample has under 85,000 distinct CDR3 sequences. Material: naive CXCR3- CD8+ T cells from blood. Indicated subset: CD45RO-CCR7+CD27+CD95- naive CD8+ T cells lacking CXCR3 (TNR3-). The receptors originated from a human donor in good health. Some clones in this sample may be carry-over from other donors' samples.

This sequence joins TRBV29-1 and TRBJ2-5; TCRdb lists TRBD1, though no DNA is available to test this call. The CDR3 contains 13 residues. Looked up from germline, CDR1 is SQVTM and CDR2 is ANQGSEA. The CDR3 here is CSERQGAGETQYF.

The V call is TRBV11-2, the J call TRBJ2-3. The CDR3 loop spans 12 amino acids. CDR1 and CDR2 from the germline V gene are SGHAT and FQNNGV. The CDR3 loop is CASSSILDTQYF.

CDR3 amino acids: CASGPRQGGSEQYF. The chain carries TRBV6-5 and TRBJ2-7; no DNA is available, so the TRBD1 call from TCRdb remains unchecked. The V gene's germline CDR1 is MNHEY and CDR2 SVGAGI. This CDR3 is 14 amino acids long.

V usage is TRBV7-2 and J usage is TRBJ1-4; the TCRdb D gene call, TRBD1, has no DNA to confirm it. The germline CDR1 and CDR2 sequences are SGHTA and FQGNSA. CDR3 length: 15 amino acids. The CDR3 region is CASSRGGSTNEKLFF.

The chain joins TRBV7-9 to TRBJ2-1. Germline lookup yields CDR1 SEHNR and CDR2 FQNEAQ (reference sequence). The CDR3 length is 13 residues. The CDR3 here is CASSLVEYNEQFF.

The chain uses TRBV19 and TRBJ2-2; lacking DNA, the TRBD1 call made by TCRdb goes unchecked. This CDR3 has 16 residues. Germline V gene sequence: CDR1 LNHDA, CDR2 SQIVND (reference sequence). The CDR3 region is CASKFGSGQFTGELFF.

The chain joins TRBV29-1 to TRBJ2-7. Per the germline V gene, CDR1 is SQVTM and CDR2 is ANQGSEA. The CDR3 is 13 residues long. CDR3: CSVEEGNSYEQYF.

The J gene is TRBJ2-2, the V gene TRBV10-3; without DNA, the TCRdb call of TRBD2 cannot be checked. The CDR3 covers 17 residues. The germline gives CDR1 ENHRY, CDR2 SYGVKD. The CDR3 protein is CAISDLLAGSNTGELFF.

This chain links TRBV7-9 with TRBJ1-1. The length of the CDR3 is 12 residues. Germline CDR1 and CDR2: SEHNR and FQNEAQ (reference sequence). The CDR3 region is CASSHSGTEAFF. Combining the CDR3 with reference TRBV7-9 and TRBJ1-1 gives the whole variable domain DTGVSQNPRHKITKRGQNVTFRCDPISEHNRLYWYRQTLGQGPEFLTYFQNEAQLEKSRLLSDRFSAERPKGSFSTLEIQRTEQGDSAMYLCASSHSGTEAFFGQGTRLTVV.

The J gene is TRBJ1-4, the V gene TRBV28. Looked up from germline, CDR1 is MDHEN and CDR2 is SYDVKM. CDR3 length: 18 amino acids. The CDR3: CASSFSPRAQGIHEKLFF.

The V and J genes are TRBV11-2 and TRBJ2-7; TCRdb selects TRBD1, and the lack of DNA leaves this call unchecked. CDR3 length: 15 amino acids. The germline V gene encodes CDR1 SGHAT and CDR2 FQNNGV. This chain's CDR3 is CASSDPGQGGNEQYF.

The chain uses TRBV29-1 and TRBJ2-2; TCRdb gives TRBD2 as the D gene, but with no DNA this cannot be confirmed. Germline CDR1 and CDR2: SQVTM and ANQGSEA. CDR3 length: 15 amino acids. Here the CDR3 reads CSVSSGRDFTGELFF.

The CDR3 reads CSVVGSGNEQFF. The chain links TRBV29-1 to TRBJ2-1; the D gene TCRdb calls, TRBD2, cannot be checked with no DNA. The CDR3 runs 12 residues. CDR1 is SQVTM, CDR2 ANQGSEA, per germline.

The CDR3 sequence is CASSNRAIQETQYF. The chain employs TRBV5-4 and TRBJ2-5. This CDR3 region has 14 residues. The germline gives CDR1 SGHNT, CDR2 YYREEE (reference sequence).

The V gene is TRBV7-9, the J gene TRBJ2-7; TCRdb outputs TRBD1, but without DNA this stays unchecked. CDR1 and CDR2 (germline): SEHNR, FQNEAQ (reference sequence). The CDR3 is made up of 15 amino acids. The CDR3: CASSWDRGVVYEQYF.

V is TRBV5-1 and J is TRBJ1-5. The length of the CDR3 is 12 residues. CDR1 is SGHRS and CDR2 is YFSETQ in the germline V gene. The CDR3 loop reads CASSTLSQPQHF. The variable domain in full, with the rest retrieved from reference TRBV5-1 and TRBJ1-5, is KAGVTQTPRYLIKTRGQQVTLSCSPISGHRSVSWYQQTPGQGLQFLFEYFSETQRNKGNFPGRFSGRQFSNSRSEMNVSTLELGDSALYLCASSTLSQPQHFGDGTRLSIL.

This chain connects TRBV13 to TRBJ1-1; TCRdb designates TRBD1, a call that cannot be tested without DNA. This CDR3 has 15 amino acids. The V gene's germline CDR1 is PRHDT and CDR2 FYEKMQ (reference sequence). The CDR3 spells CASSPSTGGSTEAFF.

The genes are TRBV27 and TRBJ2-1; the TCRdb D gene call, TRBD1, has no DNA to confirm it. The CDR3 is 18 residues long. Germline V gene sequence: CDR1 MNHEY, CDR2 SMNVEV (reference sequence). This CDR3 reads CASTMLSPRGINNNEQFF.

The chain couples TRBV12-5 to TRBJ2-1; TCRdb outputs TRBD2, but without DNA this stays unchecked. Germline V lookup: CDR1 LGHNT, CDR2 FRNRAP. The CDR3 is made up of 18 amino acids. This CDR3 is CASAFGTSHPSLYNEQFF.